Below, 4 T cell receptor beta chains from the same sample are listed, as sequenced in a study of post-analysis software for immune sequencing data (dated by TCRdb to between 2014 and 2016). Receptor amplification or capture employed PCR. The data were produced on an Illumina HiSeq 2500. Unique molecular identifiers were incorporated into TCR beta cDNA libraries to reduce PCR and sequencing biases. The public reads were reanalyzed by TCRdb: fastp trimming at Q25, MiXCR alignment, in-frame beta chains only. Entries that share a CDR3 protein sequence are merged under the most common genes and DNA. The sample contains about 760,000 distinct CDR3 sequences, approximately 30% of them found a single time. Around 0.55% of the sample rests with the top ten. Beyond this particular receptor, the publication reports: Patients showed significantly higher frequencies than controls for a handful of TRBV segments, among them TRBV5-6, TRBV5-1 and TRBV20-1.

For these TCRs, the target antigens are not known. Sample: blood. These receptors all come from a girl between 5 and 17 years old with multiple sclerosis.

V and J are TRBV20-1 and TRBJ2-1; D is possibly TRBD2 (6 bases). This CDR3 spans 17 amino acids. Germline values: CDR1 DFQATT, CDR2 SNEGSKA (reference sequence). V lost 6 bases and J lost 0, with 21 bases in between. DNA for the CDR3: TGCAGTGCCCCTGGGCTAGCGATAACCAGCTCCTACAATGAGCAGTTCTTC. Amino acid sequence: CSAPGLAITSSYNEQFF.

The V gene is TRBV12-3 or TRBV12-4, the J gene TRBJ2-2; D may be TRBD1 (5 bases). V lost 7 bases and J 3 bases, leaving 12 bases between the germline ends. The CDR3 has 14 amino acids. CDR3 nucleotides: TGTGCCAGCACTATAGACAGCTACACCGGGGAGCTGTTTTTT. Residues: CASTIDSYTGELFF.

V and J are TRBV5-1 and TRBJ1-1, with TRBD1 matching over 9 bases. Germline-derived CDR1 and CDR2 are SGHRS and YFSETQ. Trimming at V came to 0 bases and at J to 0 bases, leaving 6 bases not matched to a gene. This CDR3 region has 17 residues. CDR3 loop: CASSLEGQGYMNTEAFF. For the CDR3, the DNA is TGCGCCAGCAGCTTGGAGGGACAGGGCTACATGAACACTGAAGCTTTCTTT.

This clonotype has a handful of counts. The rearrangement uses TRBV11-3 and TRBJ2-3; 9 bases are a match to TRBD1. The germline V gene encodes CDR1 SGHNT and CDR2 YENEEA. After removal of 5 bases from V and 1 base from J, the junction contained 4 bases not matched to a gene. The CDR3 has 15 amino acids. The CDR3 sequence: CASSRTGAGTDTQYF. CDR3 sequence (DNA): TGTGCCAGCAGCAGGACAGGGGCCGGCACAGATACGCAGTATTTT. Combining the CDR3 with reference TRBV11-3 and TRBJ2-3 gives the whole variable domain EAGVVQSPRYKIIEKKQPVAFWCNPISGHNTLYWYLQNLGQGPELLIRYENEEAVDDSQLPKDRFSAERLKGVDSTLKIQPAELGDSAVYLCASSRTGAGTDTQYFGPGTRLTVL.